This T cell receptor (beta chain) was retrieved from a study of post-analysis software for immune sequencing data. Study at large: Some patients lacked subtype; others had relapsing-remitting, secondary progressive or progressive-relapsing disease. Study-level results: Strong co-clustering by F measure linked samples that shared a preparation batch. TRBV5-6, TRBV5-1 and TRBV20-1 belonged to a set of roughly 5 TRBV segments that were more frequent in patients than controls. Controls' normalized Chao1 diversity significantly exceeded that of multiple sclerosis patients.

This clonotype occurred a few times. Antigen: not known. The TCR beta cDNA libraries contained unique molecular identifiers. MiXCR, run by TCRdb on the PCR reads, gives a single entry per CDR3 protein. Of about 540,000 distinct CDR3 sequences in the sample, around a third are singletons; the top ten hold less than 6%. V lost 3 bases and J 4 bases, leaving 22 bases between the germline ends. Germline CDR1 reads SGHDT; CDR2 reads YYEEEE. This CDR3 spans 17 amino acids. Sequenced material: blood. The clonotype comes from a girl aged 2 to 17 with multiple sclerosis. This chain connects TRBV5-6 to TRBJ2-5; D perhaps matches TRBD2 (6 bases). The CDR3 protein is CASSSTLWRGNGETQYF. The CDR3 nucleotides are TGTGCCAGCAGCTCAACCTTGTGGAGGGGCAACGGAGAGACCCAGTACTTC.